One and the same sample provided the 17 T cell receptor beta chains below, sequenced in a study of blood T cell repertoires in COVID-19. Profiling relied on immunoSEQ multiplex PCR, and the TCRdb table lists in-frame clones only, not all of them. The sample has approximately 280,000 clones, approximately 88% seen once; the top ten hold about 5.5%. What was sequenced was PBMCs or T cells enriched from blood (not recorded which). The receptor source for this set is a middle-aged woman who had recovered from COVID-19.

V and J are TRBV27 and TRBJ1-2, with D possibly matching TRBD1 (5 bases). V was shortened by 8 bases and J by 8 bases, with 18 bases between the two germline ends. The CDR3 sequence is 13 residues long. The germline gives CDR1 MNHEY, CDR2 SMNVEV (reference sequence). The CDR3 bases are TGTGCCAGCCGTAATCGGGGGTTGAGCGGCTACACCTTC. Its protein product is CASRNRGLSGYTF.

The chain employs TRBV11-2 and TRBJ1-4, with 10 bases identical to TRBD1. CDR1 and CDR2 (germline): SGHAT, FQNNGV. After removal of 5 bases from V and 7 bases from J, the junction contained 10 bases not matched to a gene. The CDR3 runs 16 residues. The CDR3 here is CASSRSPGTGAEKLFF. The CDR3, as DNA: TGTGCCAGCAGCAGGAGCCCCGGGACAGGGGCTGAAAAACTGTTTTTT.

The CDR3, as DNA: TGTGCCGCCGGCGGGGGGGCTGGCACTGAAGCTTTCTTT. Amino acid sequence: CAAGGGAGTEAFF. The J gene is TRBJ1-1, the V gene TRBV10-3; possible D gene TRBD1, 6 bases. Between the trimmed V and J ends, which lost 11 bases and 4 bases, there was a span of 17 bases. The V gene's germline CDR1 is ENHRY and CDR2 SYGVKD. CDR3 length: 13 amino acids.

The chain joins TRBV24-1 to TRBJ1-5; tentatively, D is TRBD1 (6 bases). Germline assignment: CDR1 KGHDR and CDR2 SFDVKD. The CDR3 loop spans 16 amino acids. Trimming removed 2 bases from V and 7 bases from J, with 17 bases in between. In DNA, the CDR3 is TGTGCCACCAGTGATTCACAATCGGGGGGCAGACAGCCCCAGCATTTT. Protein sequence: CATSDSQSGGRQPQHF.

This chain connects TRBV27 to TRBJ2-7; 12 bases line up with TRBD1. This CDR3 is 16 amino acids long. The V and J ends lost 4 bases and 4 bases, in that order; junction bases with no gene match: 8. In germline, CDR1 is MNHEY, CDR2 SMNVEV (reference sequence). For the CDR3, the DNA is TGTGCCAGCAGTTCGTCCGCGGGACAGGGGGCTTACGAGCAGTACTTC. Its protein is CASSSSAGQGAYEQYF.

The chain employs TRBV7-3 and TRBJ2-7; D is ambiguous. V was pared by 2 bases and J by 5 bases, with 16 bases between. The CDR3 sequence is 15 residues long. From germline, CDR1 is SGHTA and CDR2 FQGTGA. The CDR3 loop is CASSLGHGPSNEQYF. DNA for the CDR3: TGTGCCAGCAGCTTAGGTCATGGGCCCAGCAACGAGCAGTACTTC. The full variable domain, its missing parts supplied by reference TRBV7-3 and TRBJ2-7, is GAGVSQTPSNKVTEKGKYVELRCDPISGHTALYWYRQSLGQGPEFLIYFQGTGAADDSGLPNDRFFAVRPEGSVSTLKIQRTERGDSAVYLCASSLGHGPSNEQYFGPGTRLTVT.

V usage is TRBV10-1 and J usage is TRBJ2-7, with 11 bases that match TRBD1. CDR1 is WNHNN and CDR2 is SYGVQD in the germline V gene (reference sequence). This CDR3 is 11 amino acids long. The J segment lost 4 bases and the V segment lost 11 bases, leaving 1 base of the junction unmatched. CDR3 in amino acids: CAGQGAYEQYF. The CDR3 coding sequence is TGCGCCGGACAGGGGGCGTACGAGCAGTACTTC.

The chain joins TRBV5-1 to TRBJ2-1; 14 nucleotides match TRBD2. With 4 bases clipped from V and 6 bases from J, the junction kept 12 bases outside the gene matches. Germline CDR1 reads SGHRS; CDR2 reads YFSETQ. This CDR3 has 18 amino acids. Here the CDR3 DNA reads TGCGCCAGCAGCCTGGAGAGATCCGGGACTAGCGGGAGCAATGAGCAGTTCTTC. It specifies CASSLERSGTSGSNEQFF.

This clone was counted a single time. The rearrangement joins TRBV3-1 (or the pseudogene TRBV3-2) to TRBJ2-5, with a possible D match to TRBD2 (5 bases). Germline lookup yields CDR1 LGHDT and CDR2 YNNKEL (reference sequence). With 2 bases removed from V and 10 bases from J, the gap between germline ends came to 11 bases. The length of the CDR3 is 12 residues. Here the CDR3 reads CASSQLEGGQYF. The CDR3 DNA reads as TGTGCCAGCAGCCAACTTGAGGGTGGCCAGTACTTC.

This clone has a single count. V gene TRBV7-8 combines with J gene TRBJ2-7, with a possible D match to TRBD1 (6 bases). The CDR3 contains 15 residues. With 4 bases removed from V and 1 base from J, the gap between germline ends came to 14 bases. In germline, CDR1 is SGHVS, CDR2 FQNEAQ. CDR3 loop: CASSSRGTTSYEQYF. CDR3 nucleotides: TGTGCCAGCAGCTCAAGGGGGACAACTTCCTACGAGCAGTACTTC.

As to this clone: Other DNA sequences in this specimen translate into the identical CDR3. V usage is TRBV3-1 (or the pseudogene TRBV3-2) and J usage is TRBJ2-7, with TRBD2 identical over 10 bases. The germline V gene has CDR1 LGHDT and CDR2 YNNKEL (reference sequence). V trimming: 3 bases; J trimming: 3 bases; junction bases outside the gene matches: 2. This CDR3 is 14 amino acids long. The CDR3 DNA reads as TGTGCCAGCAGCCAGGGACTAGCGAGCTACGAGCAGTACTTC. Its protein is CASSQGLASYEQYF.

The CDR3: CAISEPSGSDTGELFF. The DNA of the CDR3 is TGTGCCATCAGTGAGCCTAGCGGGAGTGATACCGGGGAGCTGTTTTTT. This chain joins TRBV10-3 and TRBJ2-2; 10 bases match TRBD2. Germline V gene data show CDR1 as ENHRY and CDR2 as SYGVKD. V lost 2 bases, J lost 5 bases, and 5 bases stayed unmatched. The CDR3 sequence is 16 residues long.

This chain uses TRBV6-2 or TRBV6-3 with TRBJ1-4; the match to TRBD1 covers 7 bases. There are 15 residues in the CDR3. The ends lost 2 bases at V and 8 bases at J; junction bases unmatched: 8. The germline gives CDR1 MNHEY, CDR2 SVGEGT. The CDR3 nucleotides read TGTGCCAGCAGTTACGTGGACAGGTCGGACGAAAAACTGTTTTTT. Amino acid sequence: CASSYVDRSDEKLFF.

The chain combines TRBV7-3 with TRBJ2-2; 7 positions match TRBD2. CDR3 length: 14 residues. V lost 2 bases, J lost 3 bases, and 0 bases stayed unmatched. From germline, CDR1 is SGHTA and CDR2 FQGTGA. CDR3 in DNA: TGTGCCAGCAGCTTACGGGGGGACACCGGGGAGCTGTTTTTT. Protein: CASSLRGDTGELFF.

The CDR3 region is CASRTDGSSYNSPLHF. CDR3 DNA sequence: TGTGCCAGCCGTACGGACGGGAGCTCCTATAATTCACCCCTCCACTTT. The chain employs TRBV28 and TRBJ1-6; D unclear. The ends were cut back, 8 bases at V and 0 bases at J, with 14 bases in the middle. The CDR3 length is 16 residues. Germline V gives CDR1 MDHEN, CDR2 SYDVKM.

This clone came up a few times. The chain is built from TRBV7-9 and TRBJ2-5, with 10 nucleotides matching TRBD2. The germline gives CDR1 SEHNR, CDR2 FQNEAQ (reference sequence). Losses at the gene ends were 1 base for V and 7 bases for J; bases not matched to a gene: 12. The CDR3 runs 17 residues. The CDR3 is CASSLGLLAGADATQYF. The CDR3 bases are TGTGCCAGCAGCTTAGGGTTGCTAGCGGGAGCTGACGCGACCCAGTACTTC.

This chain joins TRBV4-3 and TRBJ1-4, with 9 bases lining up with TRBD1. This CDR3 has 14 residues. Trimming took 5 bases from V and 7 from J; bases not matched to a gene: 5. Germline V gene lookup returns CDR1 LGHNA and CDR2 YSLEER. CDR3 loop: CASSTGTGSEKLFF. The CDR3 bases are TGCGCCAGCAGCACCGGGACAGGGAGTGAAAAACTGTTTTTT.